The 28 T cell receptor beta chains below all came from one sample that was sequenced in a study of Graves' ophthalmopathy and Graves' hyperthyroidism. The sequenced template was RNA, covering the TCR beta CDR3 region. The workflow started with a first-round RT-PCR run with HTBI primers and then moved on to a second-round multiplex PCR. From the multiplex PCR reads, TCRdb called clonotypes with MiXCR, one entry per CDR3 protein. The table has about 740,000 distinct CDR3 sequences, roughly 41% seen once. The specimen was peripheral blood. Every receptor here comes from an adult man with Graves' ophthalmopathy.

This chain uses TRBV3-1 with TRBJ2-7; perhaps D is TRBD1 or TRBD2 (5 bases each). V shed 6 bases and J shed 3 bases, with 18 bases lying between them. The CDR3 length is 15 residues. Germline lookup yields CDR1 LGHDT and CDR2 YNNKEL (reference sequence). The CDR3 DNA is TGTGCCAGCAGTTCCGGAAGACTGGGGGTCTACGAGCAGTACTTC. Residues: CASSSGRLGVYEQYF.

This sequence joins TRBV6-5 and TRBJ2-6, with TRBD1 identical over 9 bases. Germline loops: CDR1 MNHEY, CDR2 SVGAGI. J was trimmed by 2 bases and V by 6 bases; bases with no gene match: 14. This CDR3 has 19 amino acids. The CDR3 bases are TGTGCCAGCAGCCAAGGGAGGGACAGGGCTAGCGCTGGGGCCAACGTCCTGACTTTC. Translation: CASSQGRDRASAGANVLTF.

A word on this clonotype: A junction boundary mismatches the germline segment, possibly from a read error. The chain has TRBV24-1 and TRBJ1-5; unclear D gene. The CDR3 is 16 amino acids. Germline V gene data show CDR1 as KGHDR and CDR2 as SFDVKD. CDR3 sequence (DNA): TGTGCCAGCAGTGCCGCGGGCAGTTATAGCAATCAGCCCCAGCATTTT. It specifies CASSAAGSYSNQPQHF.

V and J are TRBV9 and TRBJ1-6; D uncertain. V was clipped by 4 bases and J by 5 bases, with 13 bases between them. The CDR3 is 15 residues long. Looked up from germline, CDR1 is SGDLS and CDR2 is YYNGEE. The CDR3 is CASSPQGLNNSPLHF. The CDR3 bases are TGTGCCAGCAGCCCCCAAGGACTGAATAATTCACCCCTCCACTTT.

The sample holds a few counts of this clonotype. The chain employs TRBV7-9 and TRBJ1-1, with D possibly matching TRBD1 (6 bases). This CDR3 comprises 17 residues. In germline, CDR1 is SEHNR, CDR2 FQNEAQ (reference sequence). V lost 1 base to trimming and J lost 1 base, with 16 bases between them. The chain's CDR3 is CASSLGTGSSRNTEAFF. The CDR3 DNA reads as TGTGCCAGCAGCTTAGGAACAGGGAGTTCGAGGAACACTGAAGCTTTCTTT.

The table lists this clonotype with a few counts. J is TRBJ2-7 and V is TRBV19; D perhaps matches TRBD1 (6 bases). V shed 5 bases and J shed 5 bases, with 22 bases lying between them. CDR3 length: 16 amino acids. CDR1 is LNHDA, CDR2 SQIVND, per germline (reference sequence). The CDR3 loop is CASSGSGTNQRDEQYF. The CDR3 DNA sequence: TGTGCCAGTAGTGGGTCCGGGACAAACCAAAGAGACGAGCAGTACTTC. The whole variable domain, filled in from reference TRBV19 and TRBJ2-7, reads DGGITQSPKYLFRKEGQNVTLSCEQNLNHDAMYWYRQDPGQGLRLIYYSQIVNDFQKGDIAEGYSVSREKKESFPLTVTSAQKNPTAFYLCASSGSGTNQRDEQYFGPGTRLTVT.

The chain is built from TRBV5-1 and TRBJ1-2; 7 bases line up with TRBD1. The CDR3 runs to 16 residues. Germline-derived CDR1 and CDR2 are SGHRS and YFSETQ. The J segment lost 4 bases and the V segment lost 4 bases, leaving 13 bases of the junction unmatched. The CDR3 DNA sequence: TGCGCCAGCAGCAGATCATTGACAGGGCGAGGCTATGGCTACACCTTC. Translating it yields CASSRSLTGRGYGYTF.

This clonotype was counted many times. The genes are TRBV29-1 and TRBJ2-7, with TRBD1 matching 9 bases. Losses at the gene ends were 6 bases for V and 3 bases for J; bases not matched to a gene: 12. Germline loops: CDR1 SQVTM, CDR2 ANQGSEA. The CDR3 covers 15 residues. The CDR3 sequence is CSVALRDRANYEQYF. The DNA of the CDR3 is TGCAGCGTCGCCCTCCGGGACAGGGCAAACTACGAGCAGTACTTC.

The CDR3 DNA reads as TGCGCCAGCAGCGTAGGGACAGGGCCCAATCAGCCCCAGCATTTT. Amino acid sequence: CASSVGTGPNQPQHF. The chain couples TRBV5-1 to TRBJ1-5; 9 bases align to TRBD1. The CDR3 has 15 amino acids. J was trimmed by 3 bases and V by 4 bases; bases with no gene match: 5. The germline V gene has CDR1 SGHRS and CDR2 YFSETQ.

This chain connects TRBV5-1 to TRBJ1-2; D remains ambiguous. V was trimmed by 4 bases and J by 4 bases, leaving 11 bases between them. There are 13 residues in the CDR3. CDR1 and CDR2 (germline): SGHRS, YFSETQ. Here the CDR3 reads CASSPNGGYGYTF. DNA for the CDR3: TGCGCCAGCAGCCCGAATGGAGGCTATGGCTACACCTTC.

The chain has TRBV29-1 and TRBJ1-1; 11 nucleotides align to TRBD1. Per the germline V gene, CDR1 is SQVTM and CDR2 is ANQGSEA. The CDR3 sequence is 14 residues long. Trimming took 2 bases from V and 11 from J; bases not matched to a gene: 10. The CDR3 sequence is CSVEKGDRGKSAFF. CDR3 in DNA: TGCAGCGTTGAAAAAGGGGACAGGGGGAAGAGTGCTTTCTTT.

The sample holds a few counts of this clonotype. A single base separates this from a much larger clone, so it may be a read error. This chain joins TRBV15 and TRBJ1-4; D remains ambiguous. In germline, CDR1 is LNHNV, CDR2 YYDKDF (reference sequence). This CDR3 contains 12 residues. V shed 3 bases and J shed 4 bases, with 3 bases lying between them. The CDR3 protein is CATSRFNEKLFF. The CDR3 DNA reads TGTGCCACCAGCAGGTTTAATGAAAAACTGTTTTTT. The whole variable domain, filled in from reference TRBV15 and TRBJ1-4, reads DAMVIQNPRYQVTQFGKPVTLSCSQTLNHNVMYWYQQKSSQAPKLLFHYYDKDFNNEADTPDNFQSRRPNTSFCFLDIRSPGLGDTAMYLCATSRFNEKLFFGSGTQLSVL.

In this sample, this clonotype turned up a few times. V gene TRBV2 combines with J gene TRBJ1-1; 10 nucleotides align to TRBD1. Germline trimming cut 5 bases from V and 5 bases from J; bases unmatched to any gene: 8. The CDR3 is 15 residues long. CDR1 is SNHLY, CDR2 FYNNEI, per germline. For the CDR3, the DNA is TGTGCCAGCAGTTCCCGACAGGGGGCAGGGACTGAAGCTTTCTTT. Translating gives CASSSRQGAGTEAFF.

Comment on this clonotype: At one end the junction does not follow the germline gene, possibly because of a read error. The rearrangement links TRBV29-1 to TRBJ1-1; D gene uncertain. The germline CDR1 and CDR2 sequences are SQVTM and ANQGSEA. The CDR3 consists of 16 residues. In DNA, the CDR3 is TGCAGCGTTGCTGGGCAGGTCGGGTTTGGGTACACTGAAACTTTCTTT. Amino acids: CSVAGQVGFGYTETFF.

The V and J genes are TRBV12-3 or TRBV12-4 and TRBJ2-5; D is uncertain. The CDR3 runs to 14 residues. V shed 3 bases and J shed 3 bases, with 11 bases lying between them. The CDR3 loop reads CASSLRRQKETQYF. CDR3 sequence (DNA): TGTGCCAGCAGTTTGAGACGGCAGAAAGAGACCCAGTACTTC.

CDR3 amino acids: CSVGGAGQPQYF. The CDR3 DNA follows: TGCAGCGTGGGAGGGGCAGGGCAGCCCCAGTACTTC. This sequence joins TRBV29-1 and TRBJ2-5, with 7 bases identical to TRBD2. Germline trimming cut 6 bases from V and 9 bases from J; bases unmatched to any gene: 10. CDR1 and CDR2 from the germline V gene are SQVTM and ANQGSEA. The CDR3 loop spans 12 amino acids.

This clonotype was recorded many times. The chain is built from TRBV29-1 and TRBJ2-7; D uncertain. V gave up 4 bases and J gave up 0 bases, with 13 bases separating them. Per germline, CDR1 SQVTM and CDR2 ANQGSEA. The length of the CDR3 is 14 residues. The CDR3 sequence is CSVGNRASSYEQYF. In DNA, the CDR3 is TGCAGCGTTGGTAACAGAGCGAGCTCCTACGAGCAGTACTTC.

At least ten counts were recorded for this clonotype. The V gene is TRBV7-2, the J gene TRBJ2-5; weak D call: TRBD1 (5 bases). Between the trimmed V and J ends, which lost 0 bases and 7 bases, there was a span of 15 bases. The CDR3 is 15 residues long. The germline gives CDR1 SGHTA, CDR2 FQGNSA. The CDR3 sequence: CASSLAEARQGTQYF. The CDR3 DNA reads TGTGCCAGCAGCTTAGCCGAGGCTCGCCAGGGGACCCAGTACTTC.

This clonotype was found a few times. Relative to the germline gene, one junction end is altered; a read error may explain this. The J gene is TRBJ1-2, the V gene TRBV10-3, with D possibly matching TRBD1 (5 bases). Germline CDR1 reads ENHRY; CDR2 reads SYGVKD. There are 15 residues in the CDR3. CDR3 in amino acids: CASSYSGRDPSGYTF. DNA for the CDR3: TGTGCCAGCAGTTATTCGGGACGAGACCCGAGTGGCTACACCTTC.

The chain combines TRBV2 with TRBJ1-6; 9 positions match TRBD1. CDR3 length equals 12 residues. In germline, CDR1 is SNHLY, CDR2 FYNNEI. Trimming removed 6 bases from V and 16 bases from J; junction bases left unmatched: 7. CDR3: CASSPRDRALHF. CDR3 DNA sequence: TGTGCCAGCAGCCCCCGGGACAGGGCACTCCACTTT. Complete variable domain (other parts from reference TRBV2 and TRBJ1-6): EPEVTQTPSHQVTQMGQEVILRCVPISNHLYFYWYRQILGQKVEFLVSFYNNEISEKSEIFDDQFSVERPDGSNFTLKIRSTKLEDSAMYFCASSPRDRALHFGNGTRLTVT.

V and J are TRBV10-3 and TRBJ1-2; 8 bases match TRBD1. From germline, CDR1 is ENHRY and CDR2 SYGVKD. The CDR3 consists of 13 residues. The ends lost 11 bases at V and 6 bases at J; junction bases unmatched: 11. CDR3 sequence: CAVSKDRVHGYTF. The CDR3 DNA follows: TGTGCCGTAAGCAAGGACAGGGTCCATGGCTACACCTTC.

The rearrangement joins TRBV7-2 to TRBJ1-1; no clear D. Per germline, CDR1 SGHTA and CDR2 FQGNSA. The CDR3 spans 13 residues. With 6 bases removed from V and 5 bases from J, the gap between germline ends came to 13 bases. For the CDR3, the DNA is TGTGCCAGCAGTGTCTTGAGGGATACTGAAGCTTTCTTT. Encoded protein: CASSVLRDTEAFF.

This chain uses TRBV28 with TRBJ1-3; tentatively, D is TRBD1 (6 bases). Per germline, CDR1 MDHEN and CDR2 SYDVKM. V was shortened by 11 bases and J by 4 bases, with 9 bases between the two germline ends. The CDR3 contains 11 residues. The CDR3 region has the DNA TGTGCCTCAGGGGAAGGAAACACCATATATTTT. Translated, it gives CASGEGNTIYF.

There are a few counts of this clonotype. A read error may account for a junction end that differs from germline. The gene calls are TRBV10-3 and TRBJ2-6; TRBD2 is a possible D gene (5 bases). Germline-derived CDR1 and CDR2 are ENHRY and SYGVKD. The CDR3 extends over 16 amino acids. CDR3: CASSKNSGSGANVLTF. CDR3 coding DNA: TGTGCCAGCAGTAAGAACAGCGGCTCTGGGGCCAACGTCCTGACTTTC.

There are many counts of this clonotype. The J gene is TRBJ2-6, the V gene TRBV10-2; 11 bases align to TRBD1. CDR1 is WSHSY, CDR2 SAAADI, per germline. The CDR3 runs to 15 residues. The V segment lost 8 bases and the J segment 2 bases; nucleotides outside the gene matches: 2. The CDR3 DNA reads as TGCGCCAGCGGACAGGGGGCCACTGGGGCCAACGTCCTGACTTTC. It codes for CASGQGATGANVLTF.

A few counts support this clonotype. The chain employs TRBV2 and TRBJ1-3, with a possible D match to TRBD1 (6 bases). Between the trimmed V and J ends, which lost 5 bases and 0 bases, there was a span of 14 bases. Germline CDR1 and CDR2: SNHLY and FYNNEI. CDR3 length: 16 residues. The CDR3 region has the DNA TGTGCCAGCAGTCGACAGGCTGTGTACTCTGGAAACACCATATATTTT. It specifies CASSRQAVYSGNTIYF.

This clonotype was picked up many times. The chain's CDR3 is CSVGTGETQYF. CDR3 in DNA: TGCAGCGTTGGGACAGGGGAGACCCAGTACTTC. The chain links TRBV29-1 to TRBJ2-5; 8 bases line up with TRBD1. V dropped 4 bases and J dropped 5; count of bases not matched to a gene: 0. The CDR3 totals 11 residues. Germline assignment: CDR1 SQVTM and CDR2 ANQGSEA.

The V call is TRBV10-3, the J call TRBJ1-2; possibly TRBD1 for D (6 bases). V was cut by 8 bases and J by 6 bases, with 10 bases left in between. The CDR3 extends over 11 amino acids. Germline CDR1 is ENHRY and CDR2 is SYGVKD. In nucleotides, the CDR3 is TGTGCCATCCGGGCAGGGGATGGCTACACCTTC. Translation: CAIRAGDGYTF.